These T cell receptor beta chains were read from a single sample in a study of shared clonotypes between healthy human individuals. Libraries were prepared by immunoSEQ multiplex PCR; TCRdb keeps only in-frame clonotypes and omits some of them. The profile covers 1.5 million to 2.5 million clones, with about 95% appearing a single time and more than 0.95% taken by the ten largest. The sample taken for sequencing was naive CD8+ T cells sorted from blood. The receptors stem from a man younger than 35 in good health. Both conserved end residues are part of each CDR3. The D gene is left open where the match is weak. Some rows have no size entry. The others give once, few or many, or a class for an expanded clone.

D gene,V gene,J gene,clone size,CDR3 protein,CDR3 DNA
TRBD1,TRBV13,TRBJ2-7,NA,CASSATGETSYEQYF,TGTGCCAGCAGCGCGACAGGGGAAACATCCTACGAGCAGTACTTC
TRBD1,TRBV7-3,TRBJ2-2,once,CASSSAGTGAGAGELFF,TGTGCCAGCAGCTCCGCCGGGACAGGGGCGGGGGCCGGGGAGCTGTTTTTT
NA,TRBV19,TRBJ2-7,NA,CASSIDILSYEQYF,TGTGCCAGTAGTATAGATATCCTCTCCTACGAGCAGTACTTC
TRBD1,TRBV6-5,TRBJ2-2,NA,CASSYSTGEWTGELFF,TGTGCCAGCAGTTACTCGACAGGGGAGTGGACCGGGGAGCTGTTTTTT
TRBD1,TRBV14,TRBJ1-6,NA,CASRGDRAVSYNSPLHF,TGTGCCAGCAGAGGGGACAGGGCGGTTTCCTATAATTCACCCCTCCACTTT
NA,TRBV28,TRBJ2-5,NA,CASSLSGEETQYF,TGTGCCAGCAGTTTATCTGGGGAAGAGACCCAGTACTTC
NA,TRBV7-7,TRBJ2-5,NA,CASSSTRQETQYF,TGTGCTAGCAGCTCGACTCGCCAAGAGACCCAGTACTTC
NA,TRBV11-2,TRBJ2-5,NA,CASSHVQGTQYF,TGTGCCAGCAGCCACGTTCAAGGGACCCAGTACTTC
NA,TRBV5-6,TRBJ2-7,NA,CASSFTVSYEQYF,TGTGCCAGCAGCTTTACCGTCTCCTACGAGCAGTACTTC
NA,TRBV14,TRBJ1-2,NA,CASSLEVGGASYGYTF,TGTGCCAGCAGCCTAGAGGTCGGAGGGGCAAGCTATGGCTACACCTTC
NA,TRBV19,TRBJ2-1,once,CASIRSLGEQFF,TGTGCCAGTATAAGATCATTGGGTGAGCAGTTCTTC
TRBD1,TRBV7-9,TRBJ2-1,once,CASSLVLGTGEGVEQFF,TGTGCCAGCAGCTTAGTCCTGGGGACAGGTGAGGGGGTTGAGCAGTTCTTC
TRBD2,TRBV5-6,TRBJ2-3,NA,CASSLLLAGDSSTDTQYF,TGTGCCAGCAGCTTGTTACTAGCGGGGGATTCTAGCACAGATACGCAGTATTTT
NA,TRBV30,TRBJ2-3,NA,CAWSAMGSETDTQYF,TGTGCCTGGAGTGCGATGGGGAGCGAGACAGATACGCAGTATTTT
NA,TRBV4-1,TRBJ1-4,NA,CASSRQGWEKLFF,TGCGCCAGCAGCCGGCAGGGTTGGGAAAAACTGTTTTTT
NA,TRBV29-1,TRBJ2-1,NA,CSVRGGNEQFF,TGCAGCGTTCGAGGGGGCAATGAGCAGTTCTTC
NA,TRBV11-2,TRBJ2-7,NA,CASSLDPELLYEQYF,TGTGCCAGCAGCTTAGACCCGGAACTACTCTACGAGCAGTACTTC
NA,TRBV4-3,TRBJ1-2,NA,CASSQEDSNYGYTF,TGCGCCAGCAGCCAAGAGGACTCTAACTATGGCTACACCTTC
NA,TRBV28,TRBJ1-1,NA,CASSLVGETEAFF,TGTGCCAGCAGTTTGGTCGGGGAAACTGAAGCTTTCTTT